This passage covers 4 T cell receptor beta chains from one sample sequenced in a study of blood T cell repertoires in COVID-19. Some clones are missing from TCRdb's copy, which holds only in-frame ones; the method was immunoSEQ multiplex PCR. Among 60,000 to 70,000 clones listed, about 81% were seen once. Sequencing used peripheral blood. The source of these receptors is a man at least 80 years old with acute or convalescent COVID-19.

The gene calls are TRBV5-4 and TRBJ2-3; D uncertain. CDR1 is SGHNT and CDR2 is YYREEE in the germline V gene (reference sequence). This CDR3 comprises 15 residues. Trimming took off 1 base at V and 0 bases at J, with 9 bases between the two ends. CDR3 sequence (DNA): TGTGCCAGCAGCTTGCCCTTCCGTAGCACAGATACGCAGTATTTT. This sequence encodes CASSLPFRSTDTQYF.

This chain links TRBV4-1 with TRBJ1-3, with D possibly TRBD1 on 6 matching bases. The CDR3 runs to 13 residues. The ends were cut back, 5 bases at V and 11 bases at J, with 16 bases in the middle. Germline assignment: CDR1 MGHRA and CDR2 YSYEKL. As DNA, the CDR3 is TGCGCCAGCAGCACAGGGACACTGGGTCCCATATATTTT. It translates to CASSTGTLGPIYF.

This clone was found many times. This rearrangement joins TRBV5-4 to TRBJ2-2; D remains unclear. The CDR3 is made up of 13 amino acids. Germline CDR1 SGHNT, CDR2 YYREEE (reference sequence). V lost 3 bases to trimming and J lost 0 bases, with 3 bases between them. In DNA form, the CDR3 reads TGTGCCAGCAGCTCAGCGAACACCGGGGAGCTGTTTTTT. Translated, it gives CASSSANTGELFF. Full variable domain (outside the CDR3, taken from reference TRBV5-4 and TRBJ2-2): ETGVTQSPTHLIKTRGQQVTLRCSSQSGHNTVSWYQQALGQGPQFIFQYYREEENGRGNFPPRFSGLQFPNYSSELNVNALELDDSALYLCASSSANTGELFFGEGSRLTVL.

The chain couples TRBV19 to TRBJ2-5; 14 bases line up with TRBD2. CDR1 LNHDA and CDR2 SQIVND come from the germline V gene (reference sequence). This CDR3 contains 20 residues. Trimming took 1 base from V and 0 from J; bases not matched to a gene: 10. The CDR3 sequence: CASSIGRGLAGALYQETQYF. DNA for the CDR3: TGTGCCAGTAGTATAGGAAGGGGACTAGCGGGGGCCTTATACCAAGAGACCCAGTACTTC.